This T cell receptor (beta chain) was identified in a study of blood T cell repertoires in COVID-19. The overall study: Some COVID-19 samples were acute and others convalescent; all came from the United States, Italy and Spain. Sources were T cells, B-cell-depleted T cells, or PBMCs; the material itself was cDNA or gDNA.

Methods used by the authors: Amplification of reference gene primers provided the estimated nucleated cell counts. Method: immunoSEQ multiplex PCR; TCRdb's copy keeps in-frame clones and lacks some. The V and J calls and clone size come from that table; D and trimming were worked out from the DNA. The sample records a few hundred thousand clones, 85% to 90% being singletons. This CDR3 has 14 residues. Germline-derived CDR1 and CDR2 are SGDLS and YYNGEE. V was shortened by 3 bases and J by 5 bases, with 15 bases between the two germline ends. The rearrangement uses TRBV9 and TRBJ2-7, with D possibly TRBD2 on 6 matching bases. The sample consisted of peripheral blood. This receptor was taken from a man aged 18 to 29 with active or convalescent COVID-19. DNA of the CDR3: TGTGCCAGCAGCGCCACGGTGGGGGGTGACGAGCAGTACTTC. Translating gives CASSATVGGDEQYF.